This TCR beta chain was documented in a study of control samples from healthy donors and cancer patients (TCRdb year 2020). Receptors were amplified or captured by the immunoSEQ multiplex PCR assay. TCRdb retrieved this table from immuneACCESS and kept in-frame rearrangements only. Not all clones are present; in checked studies, unresolved V genes account for under half, and no reason is known for the remainder. The sample contains 150,000 to 200,000 clones, almost 90% of them found a single time. The ten largest clones add up to around 5% of the sample. According to the germline V gene (reference sequence), CDR1 reads LNHDA and CDR2 reads SQIVND. Reading from cysteine to phenylalanine, the CDR3 counts 14 amino acids. Only the CDR3 DNA is retained, 42 bases long and in frame from the first base. Relative to germline, V is 5 bases shorter and J is 5 bases shorter, with 15 bases between their ends.

As regards this clone: What this receptor recognizes is not known. Base qualities are not at hand, and no much larger clone is one base apart.

This chain is built from TRBV19 and TRBJ1-1, with TRBD1 perhaps the D gene, on 5 matching bases. Sequenced input: blood. The sequence derives from a woman in her 30s in good health. The CDR3 corresponds to CASSGEGRGTEAFF. In nucleotide form, the sequence is TGTGCCAGTAGTGGAGAGGGGAGAGGAACTGAAGCTTTCTTT. With the portions outside the CDR3 filled from the reference TRBV19 and TRBJ1-1 genes, the complete variable region becomes DGGITQSPKYLFRKEGQNVTLSCEQNLNHDAMYWYRQDPGQGLRLIYYSQIVNDFQKGDIAEGYSVSREKKESFPLTVTSAQKNPTAFYLCASSGEGRGTEAFFGQGTRLTVV.